These 15 T cell receptor beta chains share one sample of origin, sequenced in a study of blood T cell repertoires in COVID-19 (dated by TCRdb to about 2020). Library creation used the immunoSEQ multiplex PCR assay. TCRdb provides this immuneACCESS table in a form limited to in-frame rearrangements. Some clones are lacking; in checked studies, under half of them reflect an unresolved V gene, and why the rest are absent is not known. This sample lists fewer than 200,000 clones; about 85% were detected once. The ten top clones hold over 7.5% of the sample. Sequencing was carried out using peripheral blood. All receptors derive from a woman aged 80 or older with acute or convalescent COVID-19.

This clone appeared a single time. This chain links TRBV11-2 with TRBJ2-1, with 13 bases fitting TRBD2. In germline, CDR1 is SGHAT, CDR2 FQNNGV. With 1 base clipped from V and 7 bases from J, the junction kept 4 bases outside the gene matches. This CDR3 contains 16 residues. The CDR3 spells CASSLGTSGGWNEQFF. CDR3 DNA sequence: TGTGCCAGCAGCTTAGGGACTAGCGGGGGCTGGAATGAGCAGTTCTTC.

The chain is built from TRBV28 and TRBJ2-7; D possibly corresponds to TRBD1 (6 bases). Trimming removed 6 bases from V and 2 bases from J, with 14 bases in between. Germline V gene data show CDR1 as MDHEN and CDR2 as SYDVKM. The CDR3 extends over 14 amino acids. The CDR3 coding sequence is TGTGCCAGCAGCTCCAGGGGCGCACCCTACGAGCAGTACTTC. Amino acids: CASSSRGAPYEQYF.

The chain carries TRBV20-1 and TRBJ2-1, with TRBD1 as a possible D gene (6 bases). Per germline, CDR1 DFQATT and CDR2 SNEGSKA (reference sequence). The CDR3 loop spans 11 amino acids. V was shortened by 6 bases and J by 10 bases, with 13 bases between the two germline ends. The CDR3 is CSAGALGEQFF. CDR3 DNA: TGCAGTGCGGGGGCGCTGGGAGAGCAGTTCTTC.

The chain recombines TRBV29-1 with TRBJ1-1, with D perhaps TRBD1 (6 bases). The length of the CDR3 is 14 residues. V was shortened by 7 bases and J by 1 base, with 16 bases between the two germline ends. Germline loops: CDR1 SQVTM, CDR2 ANQGSEA. The CDR3 sequence: CSAGERGQNTEAFF. The CDR3 bases are TGCAGCGCCGGGGAGAGGGGACAGAACACTGAAGCTTTCTTT.

The chain combines TRBV7-9 with TRBJ2-4; possible D gene TRBD2, 5 bases. The CDR3 runs 16 residues. V lost 1 base, J lost 0 bases, and 10 bases lay in between. CDR1 and CDR2 from the germline V gene are SEHNR and FQNEAQ (reference sequence). The CDR3 DNA reads TGTGCCAGCAGCTTAGAACCTGAGGGAGCCAAAAACATTCAGTACTTC. Translating gives CASSLEPEGAKNIQYF.

The chain has TRBV15 and TRBJ2-3; TRBD2 matches at 9 bases. This CDR3 is built from 15 residues. Germline lookup yields CDR1 LNHNV and CDR2 YYDKDF (reference sequence). The V gene end was trimmed by 5 bases and the J gene end by 1 base; junction bases not matched to a gene: 4. The CDR3 here is CATSWASGGTDTQYF. CDR3 nucleotides: TGTGCCACCAGCTGGGCTAGCGGGGGCACAGATACGCAGTATTTT.

This clone turned up a few times. This chain connects TRBV10-3 to TRBJ2-1, with TRBD2 matching over 10 bases. The ends lost 6 bases at V and 2 bases at J; junction bases unmatched: 4. Germline V CDR1 and CDR2: ENHRY, SYGVKD. The CDR3 extends over 15 amino acids. This CDR3 reads CAIRNSGGTYNEQFF. The CDR3 DNA sequence: TGTGCCATCAGGAATAGCGGGGGGACCTACAATGAGCAGTTCTTC.

The CDR3 spells CASSPPGRSSYNEQFF. CDR3 coding DNA: TGCGCCAGCAGCCCCCCTGGCCGCAGCTCCTACAATGAGCAGTTCTTC. The V call is TRBV5-1, the J call TRBJ2-1; no reliable D call. The CDR3 is 16 residues long. The V and J ends lost 4 bases and 0 bases respectively, with 14 bases between them. Germline V gives CDR1 SGHRS, CDR2 YFSETQ.

The V gene is TRBV29-1, the J gene TRBJ2-7; TRBD1 matches 9 bases. CDR1 is SQVTM, CDR2 ANQGSEA, per germline. V trimming: 3 bases; J trimming: 5 bases; junction bases outside the gene matches: 5. The CDR3 has 13 residues. The CDR3 here is CSVEPGQGNEQYF. CDR3 DNA: TGCAGCGTTGAGCCGGGACAGGGAAACGAGCAGTACTTC.

This sequence joins TRBV10-1 and TRBJ1-6; D is unresolved. The germline V and J ends were trimmed by 3 bases and 11 bases, with 14 bases remaining between them. This CDR3 contains 14 residues. CDR1 and CDR2 from the germline V gene are WNHNN and SYGVQD (reference sequence). CDR3: CASSDSRNVPPLHF. DNA of the CDR3: TGCGCCAGCAGTGACTCGCGTAATGTTCCACCCCTCCACTTT.

This sequence joins TRBV24-1 and TRBJ2-1; no reliable D call. Germline lookup yields CDR1 KGHDR and CDR2 SFDVKD. With 4 bases removed from V and 0 bases from J, the gap between germline ends came to 9 bases. The CDR3 spans 15 residues. CDR3 DNA: TGTGCCACCAGTGACGGAGCGAGCTCCTACAATGAGCAGTTCTTC. It specifies CATSDGASSYNEQFF.

V usage is TRBV12-3 or TRBV12-4 and J usage is TRBJ1-2; 9 nucleotides align to TRBD1. This CDR3 has 13 residues. After removal of 5 bases from V and 7 bases from J, the junction contained 5 bases not matched to a gene. The CDR3 DNA reads as TGTGCCAGCAGTAGGACAGGGGATGGTGGCTACACCTTC. This translates into CASSRTGDGGYTF.

This clone has just one count. This chain joins TRBV2 and TRBJ1-3; perhaps TRBD1 as D (5 bases). The germline V gene has CDR1 SNHLY and CDR2 FYNNEI. V shed 4 bases and J shed 1 base, with 11 bases lying between them. The CDR3 runs to 15 residues. Here the CDR3 reads CASSVGGTSGNTIYF. For the CDR3, the DNA is TGTGCCAGCAGTGTCGGCGGGACTTCTGGAAACACCATATATTTT.

The rearrangement uses TRBV9 and TRBJ1-1, with TRBD1 as a possible D gene (5 bases). Looked up from germline, CDR1 is SGDLS and CDR2 is YYNGEE. The CDR3 extends over 15 amino acids. Deletions cut 4 bases from V and 1 base from J, with 14 bases between. The CDR3 DNA reads as TGTGCCAGCAGCTTTATTGACAGTCCGAACACTGAAGCTTTCTTT. The encoded protein is CASSFIDSPNTEAFF.

The V gene is TRBV15, the J gene TRBJ1-5, with D maybe TRBD1 (5 bases). The ends were cut back, 3 bases at V and 0 bases at J, with 6 bases in the middle. Per the germline V gene, CDR1 is LNHNV and CDR2 is YYDKDF (reference sequence). The length of the CDR3 is 14 residues. CDR3 residues: CATSRTDSNQPQHF. The CDR3 nucleotides read TGTGCCACCAGCAGGACAGATAGCAATCAGCCCCAGCATTTT.